This record concerns one TCR beta chain sequence. As defined, naive CD8 cells were CD45RO-negative and positively selected for CCR7, with terminally differentiated effector memory CD45RA+ cells excluded. The donors were adults (healthy and HIV-negative) with no recent acute infections or vaccinations. Each donor was a Caucasian adult residing in Nashville, Tennessee. The sample comes from a study of shared clonotypes between healthy human individuals. Study summary: Every donor yielded three CD4 naive, three CD4 memory, two CD8 naive and one CD8 memory plate.

This CDR3 region has 15 residues. After removal of 3 bases from V and 5 bases from J, the junction contained 4 bases not matched to a gene. The germline V gene encodes CDR1 SGDLS and CDR2 YYNGEE. Original data processing: Junction-only sequences without quality scores came from ImmunoSEQ, so filtering differed. Assay used: immunoSEQ multiplex PCR; TCRdb lists only in-frame clones, some missing. V, J and clone size are taken as reported in that table, and D and trimming were inferred from the DNA itself. Altogether some 2,000,000 clones are present, over 85% being singletons, with the ten largest covering around 1.1%.

This receptor was taken from a man younger than 35 in good health. Sequencing input: naive CD8+ T cells sorted from blood. The chain couples TRBV9 to TRBJ2-3, with 12 bases that match TRBD2. The CDR3 region has the DNA TGTGCCAGCAGCGAGACGGGACTAGCGGGAGATACGCAGTATTTT. Translation gives CASSETGLAGDTQYF.